These 25 T cell receptor beta chains were sequenced from one sample in a study of identical twins. TCRdb passed the 5' RACE reads through MiXCR, listing each CDR3 protein once. Among 300,000 to 400,000 distinct CDR3 sequences listed, around 9% were seen once. Material: naive T cells sorted from blood. The receptors originated from a woman aged 45-60 years in good health.

This clonotype was counted between two and nine times. CDR3 coding DNA: TGTGCCAGCATTGTCGTCGCAGGCTCCACTGAAGCTTTCTTT. Translation gives CASIVVAGSTEAFF. The V and J genes are TRBV6-1 and TRBJ1-1; D is uncertain. CDR3 length: 14 residues. V lost 7 bases and J 4 bases, leaving 16 bases between the germline ends. The germline V gene has CDR1 MNHNS and CDR2 SASEGT.

This clonotype occurred a few times. V usage is TRBV5-1 and J usage is TRBJ2-3; the D is unclear. Germline-derived CDR1 and CDR2 are SGHRS and YFSETQ. V was trimmed by 5 bases and J by 3 bases, leaving 10 bases between them. The CDR3 length is 13 residues. The CDR3 DNA sequence: TGCGCCAGCAGTTATATTTTTACAGATACGCAGTATTTT. It specifies CASSYIFTDTQYF. The variable domain in full, with the rest retrieved from reference TRBV5-1 and TRBJ2-3, is KAGVTQTPRYLIKTRGQQVTLSCSPISGHRSVSWYQQTPGQGLQFLFEYFSETQRNKGNFPGRFSGRQFSNSRSEMNVSTLELGDSALYLCASSYIFTDTQYFGPGTRLTVL.

This clonotype occurred many times. The chain combines TRBV5-1 with TRBJ1-1, with D unresolved. The germline V gene has CDR1 SGHRS and CDR2 YFSETQ. V was cut by 0 bases and J by 1 base, with 10 bases left in between. This CDR3 spans 15 amino acids. The CDR3 bases are TGCGCCAGCAGCTTGGATCCCAGTCCGAACACTGAAGCTTTCTTT. Encoded protein: CASSLDPSPNTEAFF.

This clonotype was recorded many times. This rearrangement joins TRBV19 to TRBJ1-1, with a tentative D call TRBD1 (6 bases). This CDR3 region has 16 residues. CDR1 and CDR2 (germline): LNHDA, SQIVND (reference sequence). Trimming took off 7 bases at V and 1 base at J, with 19 bases between the two ends. Written as DNA, the CDR3 is TGTGCCAGTACTCCTAGGCAGGGGCAGAAGAACACTGAAGCTTTCTTT. It encodes CASTPRQGQKNTEAFF.

There are many counts of this clonotype. The chain carries TRBV5-1 and TRBJ1-4, with 7 bases fitting TRBD1. This CDR3 comprises 16 residues. The germline V gene has CDR1 SGHRS and CDR2 YFSETQ. The J segment lost 6 bases and the V segment lost 0 bases, leaving 8 bases of the junction unmatched. The CDR3 DNA follows: TGCGCCAGCAGCTTGGATGAAGGGGGCGCCGATGAAAAACTGTTTTTT. This codes for CASSLDEGGADEKLFF.

This clonotype has more than one count but fewer than ten. The chain couples TRBV7-8 to TRBJ1-3; D unresolved. Germline V gene sequence: CDR1 SGHVS, CDR2 FQNEAQ. CDR3 length: 15 residues. V was pared by 5 bases and J by 4 bases, with 15 bases between. CDR3 DNA sequence: TGTGCCAGCAGCCTAGACATCCCGGGGGGAAACACCATATATTTT. Amino acids: CASSLDIPGGNTIYF. Together with reference TRBV7-8 and TRBJ1-3, the CDR3 gives the full variable domain: GAGVSQSPRYKVAKRGQDVALRCDPISGHVSLFWYQQALGQGPEFLTYFQNEAQLDKSGLPSDRFFAERPEGSVSTLKIQRTQQEDSAVYLCASSLDIPGGNTIYFGEGSWLTVV.

V usage is TRBV29-1 and J usage is TRBJ2-7; perhaps TRBD1 as D (6 bases). The CDR3 loop spans 13 amino acids. Germline CDR1 SQVTM, CDR2 ANQGSEA. The germline V and J ends were trimmed by 2 bases and 1 base, with 9 bases remaining between them. The CDR3 DNA follows: TGCAGCGTTGAACAGGGGAGTTCCTACGAGCAGTACTTC. Its translation: CSVEQGSSYEQYF.

This clonotype was detected only once. V is TRBV10-2 and J is TRBJ2-1, with 10 bases aligning to TRBD2. From germline, CDR1 is WSHSY and CDR2 SAAADI. CDR3 length: 15 amino acids. V shed 1 base and J 6 bases; nucleotides not matched to a gene: 3. CDR3 in DNA: TGCGCCAGCAGTGAGTACCTAGCGGGAGCCAATGAGCAGTTCTTC. Protein sequence: CASSEYLAGANEQFF.

CDR3 loop: CASSSRGTFLSYNEQFF. The CDR3 nucleotides read TGTGCCAGTAGTTCCAGAGGGACATTTCTATCCTACAATGAGCAGTTCTTC. This chain uses TRBV19 with TRBJ2-1, with D maybe TRBD1 (6 bases). V was trimmed by 5 bases and J by 1 base, leaving 18 bases between them. Germline CDR1 LNHDA, CDR2 SQIVND (reference sequence). There are 17 residues in the CDR3.

This clonotype occurred a few times. The chain couples TRBV12-3 or TRBV12-4 to TRBJ1-4; D possibly corresponds to TRBD1 (5 bases). The germline V and J ends were trimmed by 6 bases and 2 bases, with 13 bases remaining between them. The CDR3 covers 15 residues. CDR3 sequence reads: CASRLNRSTNEKLFF. The CDR3 DNA is TGTGCCAGCAGACTGAACAGGTCTACTAATGAAAAACTGTTTTTT.

The V gene is TRBV29-1, the J gene TRBJ1-1, with D maybe TRBD1 (5 bases). The CDR3 is 13 residues long. The ends were cut back, 8 bases at V and 4 bases at J, with 17 bases in the middle. In germline, CDR1 is SQVTM, CDR2 ANQGSEA. The CDR3 coding sequence is TGCAGCACAAAGCCAGGGATCGGCACTGAAGCTTTCTTT. Translation: CSTKPGIGTEAFF.

This clonotype has just a few counts. The rearrangement links TRBV29-1 to TRBJ2-6; 10 positions match TRBD2. Losses at the gene ends were 7 bases for V and 2 bases for J; bases not matched to a gene: 11. Germline CDR1 is SQVTM and CDR2 is ANQGSEA. The CDR3 consists of 17 residues. In DNA form, the CDR3 reads TGCAGCGCCGCAGCGGGAGGGCCTGGGACTGGGGCCAACGTCCTGACTTTC. Protein sequence: CSAAAGGPGTGANVLTF.

This chain joins TRBV7-8 and TRBJ2-1; 11 nucleotides agree with TRBD2. This CDR3 comprises 15 residues. Trimming at V came to 7 bases and at J to 9 bases, leaving 11 bases not matched to a gene. Germline V CDR1 and CDR2: SGHVS, FQNEAQ. The CDR3 DNA follows: TGTGCCAGCACCCGAGGGGTGGGGACTAGCGGTGAGCAGTTCTTC. It encodes CASTRGVGTSGEQFF.

This clonotype was seen ten or more times. This chain connects TRBV5-1 to TRBJ2-7, with D perhaps TRBD2 (5 bases). In germline, CDR1 is SGHRS, CDR2 YFSETQ. This CDR3 is built from 14 residues. The germline V and J ends were trimmed by 4 bases and 1 base, with 12 bases remaining between them. The CDR3 region is CASSPQTTSYEQYF. The CDR3, as DNA: TGCGCCAGCAGCCCGCAGACTACATCCTACGAGCAGTACTTC.

This chain links TRBV20-1 with TRBJ2-3; 8 nucleotides agree with TRBD1. The CDR3 loop spans 13 amino acids. Germline loops: CDR1 DFQATT, CDR2 SNEGSKA (reference sequence). The CDR3 is CAGTGLGTDTQYF. The CDR3 DNA reads as TGCGCGGGGACAGGCTTAGGGACAGATACGCAGTATTTT.

The rearrangement links TRBV19 to TRBJ2-1; D unclear. The CDR3 contains 15 residues. Looked up from germline, CDR1 is LNHDA and CDR2 is SQIVND (reference sequence). V was clipped by 1 base and J by 0 bases, with 7 bases between them. The DNA of the CDR3 is TGTGCCAGTAGTATAGCCAGGAGCTCCTACAATGAGCAGTTCTTC. It translates to CASSIARSSYNEQFF.

This clonotype was observed at least ten times. This rearrangement joins TRBV5-1 to TRBJ2-5; D remains unclear. The CDR3 is 12 residues long. Germline CDR1 and CDR2: SGHRS and YFSETQ. The germline V and J ends were trimmed by 4 bases and 4 bases, with 8 bases remaining between them. The CDR3 bases are TGCGCCAGCAGCCAGATTGGAGAGACCCAGTACTTC. It is translated as CASSQIGETQYF. The whole variable domain, remainder taken from reference TRBV5-1 and TRBJ2-5, is KAGVTQTPRYLIKTRGQQVTLSCSPISGHRSVSWYQQTPGQGLQFLFEYFSETQRNKGNFPGRFSGRQFSNSRSEMNVSTLELGDSALYLCASSQIGETQYFGPGTRLLVL.

This clonotype was observed many times. V is TRBV12-3 or TRBV12-4 and J is TRBJ2-5; D perhaps matches TRBD2 (5 bases). V gave up 5 bases and J gave up 0 bases, with 16 bases separating them. This CDR3 has 16 amino acids. CDR3 bases: TGTGCCAGCAGTACCCGACGAGCGGTGTACCAAGAGACCCAGTACTTC. The encoded protein is CASSTRRAVYQETQYF.

This clonotype has ten or more counts. CDR3 amino acids: CASSQGPSDYNEQFF. CDR3 nucleotides: TGTGCCAGCAGCCAAGGGCCTAGCGACTACAATGAGCAGTTCTTC. The V call is TRBV3-1, the J call TRBJ2-1; tentative D call: TRBD2 (6 bases). V lost 1 base, J lost 3 bases, and 10 bases lay in between. Germline CDR1 and CDR2: LGHDT and YNNKEL (reference sequence). The length of the CDR3 is 15 residues.

This clonotype was found many times. The rearrangement links TRBV5-1 to TRBJ2-7, with 7 bases aligning to TRBD2. The V gene's germline CDR1 is SGHRS and CDR2 YFSETQ. The CDR3 is 15 residues long. The V segment lost 0 bases and the J segment 5 bases; nucleotides outside the gene matches: 8. The CDR3 here is CASSLEAGDSDEQYF. The CDR3 DNA reads as TGCGCCAGCAGCTTGGAGGCGGGAGATAGTGACGAGCAGTACTTC.

This clonotype was seen repeatedly, ten times or more. This chain connects TRBV6-5 to TRBJ2-1; 7 bases fit TRBD1. Per the germline V gene, CDR1 is MNHEY and CDR2 is SVGAGI. This CDR3 is 14 amino acids long. Trimming removed 2 bases from V and 2 bases from J; junction bases left unmatched: 0. DNA of the CDR3: TGTGCCAGCAGTTACAGGGGGCCCTACAATGAGCAGTTCTTC. Translated, it gives CASSYRGPYNEQFF.

This sequence joins TRBV5-1 and TRBJ2-5; D possibly corresponds to TRBD2 (6 bases). Trimming pared 0 bases from V and 4 bases from J, leaving 10 bases between. CDR3 length equals 14 residues. Germline CDR1 and CDR2: SGHRS and YFSETQ. In DNA, the CDR3 is TGCGCCAGCAGCTTGGAAGTCGGGAGAGAGACCCAGTACTTC. Protein product: CASSLEVGRETQYF.

This chain connects TRBV20-1 to TRBJ2-3, with D possibly being TRBD2 (6 bases). CDR1 and CDR2 from the germline V gene are DFQATT and SNEGSKA (reference sequence). The CDR3 length is 16 residues. V lost 6 bases, J lost 6 bases, and 25 bases lay in between. The CDR3 reads CSAPRETSLSVDTQYF. For the CDR3, the DNA is TGCAGTGCCCCCCGGGAAACTAGCCTCAGCGTGGATACGCAGTATTTT.

The chain carries TRBV5-1 and TRBJ2-3; 8 nucleotides line up with TRBD1. CDR1 is SGHRS, CDR2 YFSETQ, per germline. The CDR3 spans 16 residues. Trimming cost V 1 base and J 1 base; bases outside gene matches: 5. The CDR3 DNA sequence: TGCGCCAGCAGCTTGCCAGCGACAGGGGGCACAGATACGCAGTATTTT. It yields the protein CASSLPATGGTDTQYF.

This clonotype was detected many times. This chain uses TRBV11-2 with TRBJ2-7; D gene uncertain. The V gene lost 6 bases and the J gene lost 0 bases, with 15 bases spanning the gap. In germline, CDR1 is SGHAT, CDR2 FQNNGV. The CDR3 length is 15 residues. CDR3 protein: CASRRIGKSSYEQYF. CDR3 DNA: TGTGCCAGCAGGCGAATAGGGAAGAGCTCCTACGAGCAGTACTTC.